The 9 T cell receptor beta chains in this list originate from one sample, sequenced in a study of blood T cell repertoires in COVID-19. Clones were sequenced by immunoSEQ multiplex PCR, and TCRdb holds only the in-frame ones, with some missing. The table lists about 80,000 clones, around 81% of them singletons. Sequencing was performed on peripheral blood. The receptors were sampled from a human donor in a cohort sampled during active COVID-19.

This chain connects TRBV30 to TRBJ2-7; the D is unclear. The CDR3 has 12 amino acids. The ends were cut back, 2 bases at V and 2 bases at J, with 7 bases in the middle. CDR1 GTSNPN and CDR2 SVGIG come from the germline V gene (reference sequence). CDR3 DNA: TGTGCCTGGAGTCCCCAGGCCTACGAGCAGTACTTC. Residues: CAWSPQAYEQYF.

The V call is TRBV5-4, the J call TRBJ2-7; TRBD1 matches 9 bases. Looked up from germline, CDR1 is SGHNT and CDR2 is YYREEE (reference sequence). CDR3 length equals 15 residues. V shed 4 bases and J 7 bases; nucleotides not matched to a gene: 12. The CDR3 nucleotides are TGTGCCAGCAGCCCTCCGGGACAGGGTGTGAGGGAGCAGTACTTC. Its translation is CASSPPGQGVREQYF.

The chain joins TRBV24-1 to TRBJ2-2, with D possibly TRBD2 on 5 matching bases. The CDR3 runs to 13 residues. Trimming pared 9 bases from V and 1 base from J, leaving 8 bases between. The germline gives CDR1 KGHDR, CDR2 SFDVKD. The CDR3 DNA follows: TGTGCCACCGAGGGCCAGAACACCGGGGAGCTGTTTTTT. This encodes CATEGQNTGELFF.

The gene calls are TRBV18 and TRBJ1-1, with TRBD1 matching over 8 bases. The germline V gene encodes CDR1 KGHSH and CDR2 LQKENI. The ends lost 5 bases at V and 3 bases at J; junction bases unmatched: 2. This CDR3 comprises 13 residues. CDR3 sequence (DNA): TGTGCCAGCTCATCGGACAGGGACACTGAAGCTTTCTTT. Translation: CASSSDRDTEAFF.

The chain is built from TRBV28 and TRBJ2-7; 11 bases fit TRBD1. The CDR3 runs to 15 residues. J gave up 4 bases and V 5 bases, and 7 bases lay outside the gene matches. Germline CDR1 is MDHEN and CDR2 is SYDVKM. The CDR3 DNA is TGTGCCAGCAGTCTACCGGGACAGGGGGGTTACGAGCAGTACTTC. Protein sequence: CASSLPGQGGYEQYF. Filled out from reference TRBV28 and TRBJ2-7, the complete variable domain reads DVKVTQSSRYLVKRTGEKVFLECVQDMDHENMFWYRQDPGLGLRLIYFSYDVKMKEKGDIPEGYSVSREKKERFSLILESASTNQTSMYLCASSLPGQGGYEQYFGPGTRLTVT.

This clone was seen only once. This chain's CDR3 is CASRGTGEETQYF. The CDR3 nucleotides read TGTGCCAGCAGGGGGACAGGGGAAGAGACCCAGTACTTC. The chain carries TRBV9 and TRBJ2-5; the match to TRBD1 covers 10 bases. The junction had 1 base not matched to a gene; V was cut back by 5 bases and J by 3 bases. Per germline, CDR1 SGDLS and CDR2 YYNGEE. The CDR3 extends over 13 amino acids.

This chain links TRBV12-3 or TRBV12-4 with TRBJ1-2, with D hard to call. Deletions cut 5 bases from V and 0 bases from J, with 7 bases between. The CDR3 extends over 13 amino acids. The CDR3 bases are TGTGCCAGCAGTCAACCAGCTAACTATGGCTACACCTTC. Protein sequence: CASSQPANYGYTF.

The chain employs TRBV6-2 or TRBV6-3 and TRBJ2-7; weak D call: TRBD1 (5 bases). The V end lost 6 bases, the J end lost 0 bases, and 6 bases lay between the germline ends. Germline CDR1 MNHEY, CDR2 SVGEGT. The CDR3 totals 12 residues. The CDR3 sequence is CASSDSSYEQYF. In DNA form, the CDR3 reads TGTGCCAGCAGCGACAGCTCCTACGAGCAGTACTTC.

The chain recombines TRBV5-1 with TRBJ2-7; 8 bases are a match to TRBD1. J lost 2 bases, V lost 0 bases, and 4 bases had no gene match. Germline CDR1 is SGHRS and CDR2 is YFSETQ. The CDR3 extends over 15 amino acids. The CDR3 is CASSLGGQGTYEQYF. The CDR3 DNA sequence: TGCGCCAGCAGCTTGGGAGGACAGGGAACCTACGAGCAGTACTTC.